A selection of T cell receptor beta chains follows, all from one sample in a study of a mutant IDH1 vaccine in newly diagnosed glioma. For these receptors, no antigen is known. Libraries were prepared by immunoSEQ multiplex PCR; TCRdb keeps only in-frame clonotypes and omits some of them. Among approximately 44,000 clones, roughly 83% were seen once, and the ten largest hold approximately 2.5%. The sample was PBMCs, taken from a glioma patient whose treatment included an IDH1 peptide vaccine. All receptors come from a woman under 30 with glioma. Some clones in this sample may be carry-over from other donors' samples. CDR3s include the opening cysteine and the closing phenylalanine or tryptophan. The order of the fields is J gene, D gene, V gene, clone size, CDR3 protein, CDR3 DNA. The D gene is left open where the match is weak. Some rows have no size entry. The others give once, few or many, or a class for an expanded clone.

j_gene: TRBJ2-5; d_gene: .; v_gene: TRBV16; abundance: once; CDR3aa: CASSPLQEAGETQYF; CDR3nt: TGTGCCAGCAGCCCGCTACAGGAGGCTGGAGAGACCCAGTACTTC
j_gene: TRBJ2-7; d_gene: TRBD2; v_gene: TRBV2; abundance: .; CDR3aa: CASSSSGTKYEQYF; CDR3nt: TGTGCCAGCAGCTCGAGCGGGACTAAGTACGAGCAGTACTTC
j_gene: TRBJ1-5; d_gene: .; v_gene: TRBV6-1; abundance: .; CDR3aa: CASRTGQPGQPQHF; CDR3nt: TGTGCCAGCAGAACTGGACAGCCGGGCCAGCCCCAGCATTTT
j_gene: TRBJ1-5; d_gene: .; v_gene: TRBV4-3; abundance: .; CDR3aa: CASFPRDPNQPQHF; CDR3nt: TGCGCCAGCTTTCCCCGGGACCCCAATCAGCCCCAGCATTTT
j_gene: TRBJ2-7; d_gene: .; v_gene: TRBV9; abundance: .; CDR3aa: CASSNSYEQYF; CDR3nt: TGTGCCAGCAGCAATAGCTACGAGCAGTACTTC
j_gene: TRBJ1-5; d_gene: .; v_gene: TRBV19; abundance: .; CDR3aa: CASSIEGGRGGQPQHF; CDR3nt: TGTGCCAGTAGTATAGAGGGGGGCAGGGGCGGTCAGCCCCAGCATTTT
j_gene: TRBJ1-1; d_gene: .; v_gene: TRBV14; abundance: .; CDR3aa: CASSPPRGTFTEAFF; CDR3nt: TGTGCCAGCAGCCCCCCGAGGGGCACCTTCACTGAAGCTTTCTTT
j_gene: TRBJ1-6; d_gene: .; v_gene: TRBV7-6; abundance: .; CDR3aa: CASSLVGTGKSSYNSPLHF; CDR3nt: TGTGCCAGCAGCTTAGTAGGTACGGGGAAGAGCTCCTATAATTCACCCCTCCACTTT
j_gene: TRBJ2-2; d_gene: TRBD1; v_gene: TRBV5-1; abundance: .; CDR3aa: CASSLDWDRGLHTGELFF; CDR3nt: TGCGCCAGCAGCTTGGATTGGGACAGGGGGCTTCACACCGGGGAGCTGTTTTTT
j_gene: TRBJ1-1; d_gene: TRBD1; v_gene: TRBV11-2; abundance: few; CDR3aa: CASSLTGLNTEAFF; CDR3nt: TGTGCCAGCAGCTTGACAGGGTTGAACACTGAAGCTTTCTTT
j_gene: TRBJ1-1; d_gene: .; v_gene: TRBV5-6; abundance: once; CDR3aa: CASSLAQNTEAFF; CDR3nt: TGTGCCAGCAGCTTGGCACAGAACACTGAAGCTTTCTTT
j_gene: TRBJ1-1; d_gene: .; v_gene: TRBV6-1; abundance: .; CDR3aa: CASSEASGDTEAFF; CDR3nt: TGTGCCAGCAGTGAGGCGTCAGGGGACACTGAAGCTTTCTTT
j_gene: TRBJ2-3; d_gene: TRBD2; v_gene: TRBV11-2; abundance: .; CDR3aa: CASSSPGSGGGDTQYF; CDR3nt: TGTGCCAGCAGCTCGCCTGGTAGCGGGGGTGGGGATACGCAGTATTTT
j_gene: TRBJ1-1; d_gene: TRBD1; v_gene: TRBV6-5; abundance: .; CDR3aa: CASSTTGGLSTEAFF; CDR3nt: TGTGCCAGCAGTACGACAGGGGGCTTGAGCACTGAAGCTTTCTTT
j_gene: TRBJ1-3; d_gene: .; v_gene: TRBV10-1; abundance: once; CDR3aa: CASRGSRQNFTELHSGNTIYF; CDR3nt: TGCGCCAGCAGGGGCAGCCGGCAGAACTTTACAGAACTCCACAGTGGAAACACCATATATTTT
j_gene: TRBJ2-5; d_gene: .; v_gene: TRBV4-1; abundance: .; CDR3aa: CASSPDRAQETQYF; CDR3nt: TGCGCCAGCAGCCCGGACAGAGCCCAAGAGACCCAGTACTTC
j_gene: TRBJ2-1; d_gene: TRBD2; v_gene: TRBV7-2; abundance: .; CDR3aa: CASSSRAGGSRNEQFF; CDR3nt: TGTGCCAGCAGCTCCCGGGCGGGAGGGTCCCGCAATGAGCAGTTCTTC
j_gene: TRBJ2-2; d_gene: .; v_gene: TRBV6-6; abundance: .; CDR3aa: CASSYVSGRPGELFF; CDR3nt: TGTGCCAGCAGTTACGTCAGCGGGCGGCCCGGGGAGCTGTTTTTT
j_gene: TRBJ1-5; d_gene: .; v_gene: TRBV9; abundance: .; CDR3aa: CASSVAGHVNQPQHF; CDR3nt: TGTGCCAGCAGCGTAGCTGGGCACGTGAATCAGCCCCAGCATTTT
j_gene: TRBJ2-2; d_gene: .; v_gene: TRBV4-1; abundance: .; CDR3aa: CASSQDEGVARTGELFF; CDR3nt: TGCGCCAGCAGCCAAGATGAAGGAGTAGCGCGCACCGGGGAGCTGTTTTTT
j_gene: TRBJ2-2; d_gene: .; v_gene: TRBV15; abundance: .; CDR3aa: CATSRGDTGELFF; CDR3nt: TGTGCCACCAGCAGAGGGGACACCGGGGAGCTGTTTTTT
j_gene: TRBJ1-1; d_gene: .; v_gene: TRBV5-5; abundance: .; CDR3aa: CASSLEGDAEAFF; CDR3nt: TGTGCCAGCAGTCTCGAGGGGGACGCTGAAGCTTTCTTT
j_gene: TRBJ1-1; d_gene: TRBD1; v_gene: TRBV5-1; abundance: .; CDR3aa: CASRSHRGTEAFF; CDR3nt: TGCGCCAGCAGGTCCCACAGGGGCACTGAAGCTTTCTTT
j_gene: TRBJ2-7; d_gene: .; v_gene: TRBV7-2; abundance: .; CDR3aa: CASSDAGTSYEQYF; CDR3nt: TGTGCCAGCAGCGACGCCGGGACCAGCTACGAGCAGTACTTC
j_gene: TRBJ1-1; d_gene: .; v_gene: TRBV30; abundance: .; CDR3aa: CAWTTGAVNTEAFF; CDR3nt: TGTGCCTGGACTACCGGGGCCGTGAACACTGAAGCTTTCTTT
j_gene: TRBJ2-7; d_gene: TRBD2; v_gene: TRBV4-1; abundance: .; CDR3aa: CASSQGAGGTYEQYF; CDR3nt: TGCGCCAGCAGCCAAGGTGCGGGAGGAACCTACGAGCAGTACTTC
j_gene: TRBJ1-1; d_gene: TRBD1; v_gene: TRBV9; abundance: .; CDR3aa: CASSVDNRGSTEAFF; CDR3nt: TGTGCCAGCAGCGTAGATAACAGGGGAAGTACTGAAGCTTTCTTT
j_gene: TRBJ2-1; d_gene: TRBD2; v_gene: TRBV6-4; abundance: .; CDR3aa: CASSRTSGGGKNEQFF; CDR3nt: TGTGCCAGCAGTCGGACTAGCGGGGGAGGGAAGAATGAGCAGTTCTTC
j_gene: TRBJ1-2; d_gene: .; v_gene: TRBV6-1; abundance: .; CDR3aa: CASTGTGRGGYTF; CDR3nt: TGTGCCAGCACCGGGACCGGTCGTGGAGGCTACACCTTC
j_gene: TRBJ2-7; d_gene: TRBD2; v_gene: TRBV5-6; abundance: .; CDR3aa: CASSPASGRSSYEQYF; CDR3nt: TGTGCCAGCAGCCCCGCTAGCGGGAGAAGCTCCTACGAGCAGTACTTC
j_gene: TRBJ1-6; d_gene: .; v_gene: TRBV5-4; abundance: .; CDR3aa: CASSLFGGGSPLHF; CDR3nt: TGTGCCAGCAGCTTGTTCGGGGGTGGTTCACCCCTCCACTTT